This T cell receptor beta chain was sequenced in a study of T cell responses to AZD1222 COVID-19 vaccine. The wider study: Pooling of second doses given at about 4 or about 12 weeks was done.

Germline assignment: CDR1 SGHRS and CDR2 YFSETQ. V lost 3 bases to trimming and J lost 3 bases; unmatched junction nucleotides: 8. The CDR3 consists of 15 residues. General observations from the study: Mapped onto spike, vaccine-associated CD4 TCRs spanned it and were dominant at 160-218 and 743-854. Spike-specific TCR breadth and depth were elevated following two AZD1222 doses. Samples come after the peak T cell response, not at day 14.

As regards this clone: Its target is unknown.

Sequencing was performed with immunoSEQ multiplex PCR; in TCRdb, only in-frame clones are kept and a portion is missing. The sample carries about 260,000 clones, 85% to 95% recorded once. This specimen was peripheral blood, taken on day 0 of AZD1222 vaccination. The TCR was taken from an adult in good health. This rearrangement joins TRBV5-1 to TRBJ1-1; 7 nucleotides match TRBD1. The CDR3 region is CASSSGWTGHTEAFF. CDR3 bases: TGCGCCAGCAGCTCGGGCTGGACAGGACACACTGAAGCTTTCTTT.